This T cell receptor (beta chain) was profiled in a study of lymphopenia after photon versus proton radiotherapy. Study-wide findings and caveats: Better survival with proton therapy was suggested as possible, not demonstrated. Larger post-nadir TCR diversity loss correlated inversely with survival in deceased patients. After lymphocyte nadir, photon-treated repertoires showed oligoclonal expansion, especially CD8+ Temra. Under photons, naive T cells and diversity fell while effector/memory populations rose.

Trimming stripped 4 bases from V and 0 bases from J, with 15 bases between. Per the germline V gene, CDR1 is LGHNA and CDR2 is YNFKEQ. CDR3 size: 16 residues. Assay used: immunoSEQ multiplex PCR; TCRdb lists only in-frame clones, some missing. The repertoire holds 14,000 or so clones, with about four fifths as singletons. In this sample, this clone turned up a few times. The antigen remains undetermined. This chain links TRBV4-2 with TRBJ1-1; D remains ambiguous. This TCR was recovered from a man aged 50 to 60 with gastric cancer. Sequenced material: peripheral blood, taken from a patient treated with photon-based radiotherapy. This chain's CDR3 is CASSPQVNQLNTEAFF. CDR3 DNA sequence: TGTGCCAGCAGCCCGCAAGTAAACCAACTGAACACTGAAGCTTTCTTT.